The clone carrying this T cell receptor beta chain was recorded only once. Its antigen is still unknown. Germline CDR1 and CDR2: SEHNR and FQNEAQ (reference sequence). Trimming shortened V by 5 bases and J by 5 bases, and 18 bases separated the two germline ends. The CDR3 runs to 15 residues. This record belongs to a study of response to subunit inactivated influenza vaccine. Study results and caveats: Each seasonal influenza vaccination recruits few new T cells, the authors suggested.

TCRdb reprocessed the RT-PCR reads via MiXCR and lists one record per CDR3 protein. The table lists 150,000 to 200,000 distinct CDR3 sequences, roughly a tenth of them singletons. The chain joins TRBV7-9 to TRBJ1-1; D gene unclear. The origin of this receptor is a man between 45 and 60 years old who received an inactivated influenza vaccine. The specimen comprised non-naive T cells sorted from PBMCs, sampled 40 to 50 days after vaccination. CDR3 residues: CASSREGGTGTEAFF. The DNA of the CDR3 is TGTGCCAGCAGCCGAGAGGGCGGAACGGGGACTGAAGCTTTCTTT.